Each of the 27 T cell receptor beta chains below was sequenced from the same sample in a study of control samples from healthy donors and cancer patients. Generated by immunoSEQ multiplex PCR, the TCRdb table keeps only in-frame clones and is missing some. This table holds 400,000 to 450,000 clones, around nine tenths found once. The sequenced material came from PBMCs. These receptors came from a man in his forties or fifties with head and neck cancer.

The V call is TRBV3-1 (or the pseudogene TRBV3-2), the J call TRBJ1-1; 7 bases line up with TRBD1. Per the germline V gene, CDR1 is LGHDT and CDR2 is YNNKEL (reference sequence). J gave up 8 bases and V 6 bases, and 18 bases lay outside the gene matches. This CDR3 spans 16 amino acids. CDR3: CASSRLGGPIHYEAFF. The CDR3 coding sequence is TGTGCCAGCAGTCGGTTAGGGGGCCCGATCCACTACGAAGCTTTCTTT.

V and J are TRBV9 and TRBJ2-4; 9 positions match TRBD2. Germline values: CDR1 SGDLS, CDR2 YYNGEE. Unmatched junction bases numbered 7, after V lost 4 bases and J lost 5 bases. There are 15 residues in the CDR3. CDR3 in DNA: TGTGCCAGCAGCCCGCGGGAGGGCCAGGAAAACATTCAGTACTTC. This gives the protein CASSPREGQENIQYF.

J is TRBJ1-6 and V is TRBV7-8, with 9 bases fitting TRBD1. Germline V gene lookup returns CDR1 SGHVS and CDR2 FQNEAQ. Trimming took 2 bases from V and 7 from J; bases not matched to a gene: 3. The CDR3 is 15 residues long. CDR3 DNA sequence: TGTGCCAGCAGCTTATCGGGACAGGGCAATTCACCCCTCCACTTT. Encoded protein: CASSLSGQGNSPLHF.

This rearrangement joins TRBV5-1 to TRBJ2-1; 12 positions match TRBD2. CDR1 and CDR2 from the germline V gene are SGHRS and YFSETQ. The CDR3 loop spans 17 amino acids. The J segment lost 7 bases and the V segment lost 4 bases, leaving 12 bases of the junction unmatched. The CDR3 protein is CASSLSRPSGRVNEQFF. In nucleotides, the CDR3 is TGCGCCAGCAGCCTCTCACGCCCTAGCGGGAGGGTGAATGAGCAGTTCTTC.

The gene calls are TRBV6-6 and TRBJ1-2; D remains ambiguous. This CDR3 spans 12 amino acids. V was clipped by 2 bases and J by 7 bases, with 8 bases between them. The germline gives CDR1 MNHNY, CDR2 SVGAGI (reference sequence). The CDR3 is CASSYLEGGYTF. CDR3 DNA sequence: TGTGCCAGCAGTTACCTGGAGGGTGGCTACACCTTC.

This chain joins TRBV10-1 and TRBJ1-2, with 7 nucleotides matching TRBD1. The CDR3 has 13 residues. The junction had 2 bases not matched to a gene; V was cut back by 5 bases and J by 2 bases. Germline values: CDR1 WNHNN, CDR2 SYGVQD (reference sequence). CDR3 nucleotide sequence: TGCGCCAGCAGTTCGACAGGGAACTATGGCTACACCTTC. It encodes CASSSTGNYGYTF.

The CDR3, as DNA: TGTGCCTGGACGGGGGGCGGGAATTCACCCCTCCACTTT. The encoded protein is CAWTGGGNSPLHF. This rearrangement joins TRBV30 to TRBJ1-6; the D gene is possibly TRBD1 (6 bases). Per the germline V gene, CDR1 is GTSNPN and CDR2 is SVGIG (reference sequence). V shed 4 bases and J shed 7 bases, with 11 bases lying between them. The CDR3 sequence is 13 residues long.

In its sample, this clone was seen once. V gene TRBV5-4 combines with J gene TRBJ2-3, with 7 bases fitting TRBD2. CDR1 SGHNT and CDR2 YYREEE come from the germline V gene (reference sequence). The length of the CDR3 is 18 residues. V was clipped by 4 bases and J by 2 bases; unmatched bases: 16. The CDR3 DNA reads TGTGCCAGCAGCGACCTTACAGTGAGTAGCGGGTACACAGATACGCAGTATTTT. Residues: CASSDLTVSSGYTDTQYF.

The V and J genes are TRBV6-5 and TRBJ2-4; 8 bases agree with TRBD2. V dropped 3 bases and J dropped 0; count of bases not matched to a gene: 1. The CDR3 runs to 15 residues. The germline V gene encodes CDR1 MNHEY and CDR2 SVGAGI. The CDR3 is CASSYRGGAKNIQYF. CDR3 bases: TGTGCCAGCAGTTATCGGGGGGGAGCCAAAAACATTCAGTACTTC.

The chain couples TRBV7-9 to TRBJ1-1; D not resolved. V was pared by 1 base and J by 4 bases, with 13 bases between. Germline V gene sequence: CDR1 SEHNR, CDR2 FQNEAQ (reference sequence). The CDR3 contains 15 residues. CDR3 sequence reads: CASSLGDLTGTEAFF. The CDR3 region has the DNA TGTGCCAGCAGCTTAGGGGATCTGACTGGCACTGAAGCTTTCTTT.

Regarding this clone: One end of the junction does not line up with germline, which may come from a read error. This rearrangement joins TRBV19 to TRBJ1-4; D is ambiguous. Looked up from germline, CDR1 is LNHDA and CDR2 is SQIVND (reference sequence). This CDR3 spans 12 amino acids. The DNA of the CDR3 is TGTGCCAGTAGTATTGGTCTAGAAAGGCTGAGCTTT. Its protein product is CASSIGLERLSF.

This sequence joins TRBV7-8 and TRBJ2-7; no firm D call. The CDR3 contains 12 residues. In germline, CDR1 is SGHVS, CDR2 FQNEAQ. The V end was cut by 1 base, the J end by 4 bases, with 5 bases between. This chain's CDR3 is CASSLVFYEQYF. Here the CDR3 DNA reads TGTGCCAGCAGCTTAGTATTTTACGAGCAGTACTTC. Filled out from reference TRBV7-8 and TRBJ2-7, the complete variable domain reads GAGVSQSPRYKVAKRGQDVALRCDPISGHVSLFWYQQALGQGPEFLTYFQNEAQLDKSGLPSDRFFAERPEGSVSTLKIQRTQQEDSAVYLCASSLVFYEQYFGPGTRLTVT.

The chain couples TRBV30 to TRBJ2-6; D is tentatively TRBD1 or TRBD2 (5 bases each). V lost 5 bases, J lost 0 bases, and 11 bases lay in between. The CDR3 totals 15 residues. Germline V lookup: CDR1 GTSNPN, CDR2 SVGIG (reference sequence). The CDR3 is CAWGGPGSGANVLTF. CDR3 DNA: TGTGCCTGGGGGGGACCTGGCTCTGGGGCCAACGTCCTGACTTTC.

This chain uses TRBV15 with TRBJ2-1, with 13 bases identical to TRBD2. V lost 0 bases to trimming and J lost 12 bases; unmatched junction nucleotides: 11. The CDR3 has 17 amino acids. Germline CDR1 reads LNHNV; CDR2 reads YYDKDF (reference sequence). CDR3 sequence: CATSRDPQRTSGSWQFF. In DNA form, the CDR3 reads TGTGCCACCAGCAGAGATCCCCAGAGGACTAGCGGGAGCTGGCAGTTCTTC.

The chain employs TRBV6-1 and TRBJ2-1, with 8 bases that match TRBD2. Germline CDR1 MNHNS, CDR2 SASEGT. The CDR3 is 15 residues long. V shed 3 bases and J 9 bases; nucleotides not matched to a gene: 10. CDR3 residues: CASSETSALFSEQFF. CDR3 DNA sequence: TGTGCCAGCAGTGAGACTAGCGCCCTTTTTAGTGAGCAGTTCTTC.

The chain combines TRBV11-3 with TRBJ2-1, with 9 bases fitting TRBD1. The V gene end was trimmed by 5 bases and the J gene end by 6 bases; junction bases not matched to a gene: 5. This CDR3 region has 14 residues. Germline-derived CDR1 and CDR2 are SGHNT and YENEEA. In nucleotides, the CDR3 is TGTGCCAGCAGCCCCCGGGACAGGGTCAATGAGCAGTTCTTC. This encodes CASSPRDRVNEQFF.

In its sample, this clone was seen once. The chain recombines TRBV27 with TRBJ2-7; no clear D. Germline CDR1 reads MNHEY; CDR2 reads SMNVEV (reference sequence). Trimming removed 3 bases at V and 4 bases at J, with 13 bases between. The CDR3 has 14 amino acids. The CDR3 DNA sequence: TGTGCCAGCAGTTTTTTTCGCGGTCGTTACGAGCAGTACTTC. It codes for CASSFFRGRYEQYF.

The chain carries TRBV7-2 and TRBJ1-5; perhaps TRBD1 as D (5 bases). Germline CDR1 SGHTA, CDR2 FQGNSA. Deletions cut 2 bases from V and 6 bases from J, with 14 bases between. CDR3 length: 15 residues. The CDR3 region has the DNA TGTGCCAGCAGCTTAACTGGGGGAGGGAGTCAGCCCCAGCATTTT. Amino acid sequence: CASSLTGGGSQPQHF.

The CDR3 bases are TGTGCCAGCAGCTTAGTTGTCCGAAACTATGGCTACACCTTC. It yields the protein CASSLVVRNYGYTF. V usage is TRBV7-9 and J usage is TRBJ1-2, with unresolved D. This CDR3 has 14 amino acids. The germline CDR1 and CDR2 sequences are SEHNR and FQNEAQ (reference sequence). Trimming cost V 1 base and J 2 bases, with 8 bases left between them. Full variable domain (missing parts from reference TRBV7-9 and TRBJ1-2): DTGVSQNPRHKITKRGQNVTFRCDPISEHNRLYWYRQTLGQGPEFLTYFQNEAQLEKSRLLSDRFSAERPKGSFSTLEIQRTEQGDSAMYLCASSLVVRNYGYTFGSGTRLTVV.

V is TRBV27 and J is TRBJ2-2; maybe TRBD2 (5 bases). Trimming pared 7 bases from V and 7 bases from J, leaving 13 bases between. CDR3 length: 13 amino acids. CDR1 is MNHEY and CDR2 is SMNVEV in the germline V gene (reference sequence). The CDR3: CASTLRAGGELFF. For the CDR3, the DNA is TGTGCCAGCACCCTGCGGGCGGGCGGGGAGCTGTTTTTT.

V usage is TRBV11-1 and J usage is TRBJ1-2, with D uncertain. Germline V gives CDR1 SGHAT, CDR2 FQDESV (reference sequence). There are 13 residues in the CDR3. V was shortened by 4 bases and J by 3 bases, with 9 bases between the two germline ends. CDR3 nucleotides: TGTGCCAGCAGCTCGCGGGGAGACTATGGCTACACCTTC. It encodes CASSSRGDYGYTF.

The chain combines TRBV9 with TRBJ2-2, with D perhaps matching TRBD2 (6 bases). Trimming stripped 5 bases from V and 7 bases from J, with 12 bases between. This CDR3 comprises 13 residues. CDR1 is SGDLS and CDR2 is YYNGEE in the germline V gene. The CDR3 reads CASSTGEVGELFF. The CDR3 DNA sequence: TGTGCCAGCAGTACGGGAGAAGTCGGGGAGCTGTTTTTT.

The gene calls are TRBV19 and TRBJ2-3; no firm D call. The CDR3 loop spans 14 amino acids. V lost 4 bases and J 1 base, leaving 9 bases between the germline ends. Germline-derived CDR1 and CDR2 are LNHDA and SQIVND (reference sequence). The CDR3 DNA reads TGTGCCAGTAGTACCTCCTACGGCACAGATACGCAGTATTTT. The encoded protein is CASSTSYGTDTQYF.

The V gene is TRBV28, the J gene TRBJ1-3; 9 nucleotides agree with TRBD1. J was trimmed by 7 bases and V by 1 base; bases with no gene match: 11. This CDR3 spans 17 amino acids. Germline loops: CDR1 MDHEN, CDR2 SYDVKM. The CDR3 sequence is CASSLYTGTGLLNTIYF. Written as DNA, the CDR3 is TGTGCCAGCAGTTTATACACCGGGACAGGGTTACTGAACACCATATATTTT. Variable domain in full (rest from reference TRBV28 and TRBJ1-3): DVKVTQSSRYLVKRTGEKVFLECVQDMDHENMFWYRQDPGLGLRLIYFSYDVKMKEKGDIPEGYSVSREKKERFSLILESASTNQTSMYLCASSLYTGTGLLNTIYFGEGSWLTVV.

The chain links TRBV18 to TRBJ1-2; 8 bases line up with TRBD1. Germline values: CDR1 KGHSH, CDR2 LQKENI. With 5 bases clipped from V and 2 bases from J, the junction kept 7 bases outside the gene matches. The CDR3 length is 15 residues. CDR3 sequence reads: CASSSTGGSNYGYTF. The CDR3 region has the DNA TGTGCCAGCTCATCAACAGGGGGATCAAACTATGGCTACACCTTC.

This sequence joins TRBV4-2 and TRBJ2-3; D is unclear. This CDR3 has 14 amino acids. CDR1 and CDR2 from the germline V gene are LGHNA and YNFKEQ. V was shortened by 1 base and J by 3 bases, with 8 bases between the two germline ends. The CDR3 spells CASSQVSQTDTQYF. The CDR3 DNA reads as TGTGCCAGCAGCCAAGTTTCACAGACAGATACGCAGTATTTT.

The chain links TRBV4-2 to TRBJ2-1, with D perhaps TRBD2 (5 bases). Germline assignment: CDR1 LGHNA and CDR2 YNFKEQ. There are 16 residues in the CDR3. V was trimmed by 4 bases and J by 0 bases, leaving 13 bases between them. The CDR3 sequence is CASSRMSGNSYNEQFF. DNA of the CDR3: TGTGCCAGCAGCCGGATGTCCGGGAACTCCTACAATGAGCAGTTCTTC.